This TCR beta chain was found in a study of cytomegalovirus exposure and HLA in healthy donors. Study results and caveats: No immune exposure information besides CMV serostatus was available. There were a few CMV-associated chains whose specificity for CMV antigens was confirmed in vitro. Earlier analysis found most TCR beta V segments productive about 90% or about 30% of the time.

CDR1 and CDR2 (germline): LNHDA, SQIVND (reference sequence). The CDR3 covers 15 residues. Trimming took 5 bases from V and 6 from J; bases not matched to a gene: 10. Primers for the PCR totalled 60 Vbeta and 13 Jbeta. Sequencing was performed with immunoSEQ multiplex PCR; in TCRdb, only in-frame clones are kept and a portion is missing. The top ten hold under 2.5% of the sample, which has 150,000 to 200,000 clones, around 77% seen once. On this clone: Its antigen is undetermined.

This receptor was obtained from a man in his 60s in good health and CMV-seronegative. The chain recombines TRBV19 with TRBJ1-2; 9 bases are shared with TRBD1. The specimen sequenced was PBMCs. The DNA of the CDR3 is TGTGCCAGTAGTGTCCGACCGGGACAGGGTGATGGCTACACCTTC. This translates into CASSVRPGQGDGYTF.